The 30 T cell receptor beta chains listed next were all sequenced from one sample in a study of T-cell reconstitution after alpha-beta-depleted transplantation in children (dated by TCRdb to about 2016). The library relied on PCR. This sample was sequenced with an Illumina HiSeq 2500. TCR library preparation used molecular barcoding, with unique molecular identifiers applied to normalize quantification of the TCRbeta repertoire. The public reads were reanalyzed by TCRdb: fastp trimming at Q25, MiXCR alignment, in-frame beta chains only. Rows matching on CDR3 protein sequence are summarized as one entry with the most common DNA and genes. The sample table contains approximately 100,000 distinct CDR3 sequences; only one count was recorded for 10% to 15% of them. Approximately 15% of the sample lies in the top ten. Sequenced material: PBMCs from the stem cell graft donor, taken from the stem cell graft. The source of these receptors is a human donor who donated a stem cell graft to a child with inherited bone marrow failure.

The table lists this clonotype with a few counts. The chain combines TRBV5-4 with TRBJ2-7, with TRBD1 identical over 9 bases. CDR1 is SGHNT and CDR2 is YYREEE in the germline V gene (reference sequence). This CDR3 is built from 16 residues. With 1 base clipped from V and 1 base from J, the junction kept 6 bases outside the gene matches. This chain's CDR3 is CASSLHPGTGSYEQYF. CDR3 DNA: TGTGCCAGCAGCTTGCATCCCGGGACAGGGTCCTACGAGCAGTACTTC.

This clonotype was detected many times. This chain joins TRBV3-1 and TRBJ2-7; D is perhaps TRBD1 (6 bases). Germline loops: CDR1 LGHDT, CDR2 YNNKEL (reference sequence). Trimming took off 0 bases at V and 2 bases at J, with 17 bases between the two ends. The CDR3 consists of 17 residues. The CDR3 nucleotides read TGTGCCAGCAGCCAAGATCCTCCTGCGACAGGAACCTACGAGCAGTACTTC. Translated: CASSQDPPATGTYEQYF.

This clonotype was recorded many times. The V call is TRBV7-2, the J call TRBJ2-7; 8 bases are shared with TRBD1. This CDR3 has 12 residues. Trimming at V came to 5 bases and at J to 7 bases, leaving 4 bases not matched to a gene. Looked up from germline, CDR1 is SGHTA and CDR2 is FQGNSA. CDR3 sequence (DNA): TGTGCCAGCAGCCGGGACAGGACTGAGCAGTACTTC. Protein sequence: CASSRDRTEQYF.

This clonotype showed up many times. The CDR3 DNA sequence: TGCAGTGCTAGGCGCTCGGCGGGAGGGGTGTATGAGCAGTTCTTC. It translates to CSARRSAGGVYEQFF. This chain connects TRBV20-1 to TRBJ2-1, with TRBD2 matching over 9 bases. The CDR3 is made up of 15 amino acids. The J segment lost 8 bases and the V segment lost 3 bases, leaving 11 bases of the junction unmatched. CDR1 and CDR2 from the germline V gene are DFQATT and SNEGSKA (reference sequence).

The chain joins TRBV2 to TRBJ1-3; no definite D call. Germline V gene sequence: CDR1 SNHLY, CDR2 FYNNEI. CDR3 length equals 13 residues. With 4 bases removed from V and 0 bases from J, the gap between germline ends came to 4 bases. This CDR3 is CASSVNSGNTIYF. The CDR3 DNA reads TGTGCCAGCAGTGTTAACTCTGGAAACACCATATATTTT.

In this sample, this clonotype turned up many times. This rearrangement joins TRBV20-1 to TRBJ2-3; a weak D match, TRBD1 (6 bases). CDR1 and CDR2 from the germline V gene are DFQATT and SNEGSKA (reference sequence). This CDR3 is 15 amino acids long. V was pared by 0 bases and J by 4 bases, with 14 bases between. The CDR3 here is CSARDPDRSPDTQYF. The CDR3 nucleotides read TGCAGTGCTAGAGATCCCGACAGGTCCCCAGATACGCAGTATTTT.

This clonotype was seen at least ten times. As DNA, the CDR3 is TGTGCCAGCAGCTTAGTGGGCGCGGAAAGCTCCTACGAGCAGTACTTC. Its translation: CASSLVGAESSYEQYF. The chain has TRBV7-8 and TRBJ2-7; D is unresolved. There are 16 residues in the CDR3. CDR1 and CDR2 from the germline V gene are SGHVS and FQNEAQ. Trimming shortened V by 1 base and J by 0 bases, and 13 bases separated the two germline ends.

This clonotype was observed at least ten times. The J gene is TRBJ2-1, the V gene TRBV5-5; 10 nucleotides align to TRBD1. The CDR3 loop spans 14 amino acids. V shed 4 bases, J shed 8 bases, and the junction held 6 bases outside the gene matches. In germline, CDR1 is SGHKS, CDR2 YYEKEE (reference sequence). The CDR3 DNA reads TGTGCCAGCAGCCCAGGGACAGGGGTCGATGAGCAGTTCTTC. It encodes CASSPGTGVDEQFF.

This clonotype was seen at least ten times. This chain uses TRBV5-1 with TRBJ2-3, with D perhaps matching TRBD2 (6 bases). Trimming left V 0 bases short and J 1 base short, with 9 bases between. The CDR3 is 15 amino acids. CDR1 is SGHRS and CDR2 is YFSETQ in the germline V gene. In DNA, the CDR3 is TGCGCCAGCAGCTTGGAGGTAGCGGGCACAGATACGCAGTATTTT. This gives the protein CASSLEVAGTDTQYF.

This clonotype has ten or more counts. The chain recombines TRBV12-3 or TRBV12-4 with TRBJ1-1; D ambiguous. This CDR3 is 11 amino acids long. V was trimmed by 3 bases and J by 9 bases, leaving 8 bases between them. CDR3 protein: CASSLGLQAFF. In DNA form, the CDR3 reads TGTGCCAGCAGTTTGGGGTTACAAGCTTTCTTT.

This clonotype has ten or more counts. The gene calls are TRBV12-3 or TRBV12-4 and TRBJ2-5, with D possibly matching TRBD2 (5 bases). The CDR3 runs 14 residues. The germline V and J ends were trimmed by 2 bases and 7 bases, with 14 bases remaining between them. Here the CDR3 DNA reads TGTGCCAGCAGTTTATTCTCAGCGGTCGGGACCCAGTACTTC. This translates into CASSLFSAVGTQYF.

The rearrangement uses TRBV7-3 and TRBJ1-2, with a possible D match to TRBD1 (6 bases). The CDR3 is made up of 13 amino acids. Germline V gene data show CDR1 as SGHTA and CDR2 as FQGTGA. V dropped 5 bases and J dropped 3 bases, with 10 bases sitting between them. CDR3 nucleotides: TGTGCCAGCAGCCAGTCAGGGGACTATGGCTACACCTTC. This gives the protein CASSQSGDYGYTF.

This clonotype has at least ten counts. The gene calls are TRBV7-9 and TRBJ2-3; possible D gene TRBD2, 6 bases. Deletions cut 5 bases from V and 2 bases from J, with 14 bases between. Germline CDR1 and CDR2: SEHNR and FQNEAQ (reference sequence). The length of the CDR3 is 15 residues. CDR3 nucleotides: TGTGCCAGCAGCGTAACGGCGGGGACCACAGATACGCAGTATTTT. Amino acids: CASSVTAGTTDTQYF.

This clonotype was picked up many times. V usage is TRBV7-2 and J usage is TRBJ1-1, with D perhaps matching TRBD1 (5 bases). Trimming took off 4 bases at V and 8 bases at J, with 17 bases between the two ends. The CDR3 covers 14 residues. Germline loops: CDR1 SGHTA, CDR2 FQGNSA. CDR3 sequence (DNA): TGTGCCAGCAGCTCGACCTGGGGGGGTTCGGAAGCTTTCTTT. Amino acids: CASSSTWGGSEAFF.

In this sample, this clonotype turned up a few times. A read error may explain this, as a much larger clone is one base away. The rearrangement uses TRBV15 and TRBJ2-1; TRBD2 aligns across 9 bases. V gave up 8 bases and J gave up 3 bases; unmatched junction bases: 11. The CDR3 consists of 16 residues. CDR1 is LNHNV, CDR2 YYDKDF, per germline (reference sequence). The DNA of the CDR3 is TGTGCCACCGGCCCCCCCCTAGCGGGGCTCTACAATGAGCAGTTCTTC. This sequence encodes CATGPPLAGLYNEQFF.

Many counts were recorded for this clonotype. In DNA form, the CDR3 reads TGTGCCAGCAGTGACGGGACTAGCGGGTTCTACGAGCAGTACTTC. As protein: CASSDGTSGFYEQYF. The chain couples TRBV27 to TRBJ2-7, with TRBD2 matching over 12 bases. CDR3 length equals 15 residues. The ends lost 5 bases at V and 3 bases at J; junction bases unmatched: 5. Per germline, CDR1 MNHEY and CDR2 SMNVEV (reference sequence).

This clonotype was seen many times. The chain links TRBV4-3 to TRBJ1-6, with 7 bases aligning to TRBD1. The CDR3 is made up of 15 amino acids. The germline V gene encodes CDR1 LGHNA and CDR2 YSLEER. V was pared by 4 bases and J by 9 bases, with 9 bases of the junction left unmatched. This chain's CDR3 is CASSPQDRSGSPLHF. The DNA of the CDR3 is TGCGCCAGCAGCCCACAGGACAGGTCGGGTTCACCCCTCCACTTT.

This clonotype was counted at least ten times. This sequence joins TRBV12-3 or TRBV12-4 and TRBJ2-7; no clear D. This CDR3 spans 14 amino acids. V shed 3 bases and J shed 6 bases, with 15 bases lying between them. The CDR3 DNA reads TGTGCCAGCAGTTTTCAAATCACGTATGCCGAGCAGTACTTC. Translated: CASSFQITYAEQYF.

There are many counts of this clonotype. The V gene is TRBV20-1, the J gene TRBJ1-5, with D uncertain. V dropped 3 bases and J dropped 7 bases, with 10 bases sitting between them. CDR1 is DFQATT and CDR2 is SNEGSKA in the germline V gene (reference sequence). This CDR3 region has 12 residues. CDR3: CSASKEDQPQHF. The CDR3 DNA reads as TGCAGTGCTAGTAAGGAGGACCAGCCCCAGCATTTT.

The table lists this clonotype with many counts. This chain connects TRBV14 to TRBJ2-1; TRBD1 aligns across 8 bases. The J segment lost 8 bases and the V segment lost 4 bases, leaving 10 bases of the junction unmatched. The CDR3 covers 15 residues. From germline, CDR1 is SGHDN and CDR2 FVKESK. CDR3 sequence reads: CASSLAGGFRYEQFF. For the CDR3, the DNA is TGTGCCAGCAGCCTCGCAGGGGGCTTTAGGTATGAGCAGTTCTTC.

This clonotype was picked up many times. J is TRBJ2-5 and V is TRBV5-1, with D possibly being TRBD2 (5 bases). V dropped 1 base and J dropped 4 bases, with 14 bases sitting between them. Germline-derived CDR1 and CDR2 are SGHRS and YFSETQ. This CDR3 has 15 residues. The CDR3: CASSLSPGRGETQYF. The DNA for the CDR3 is TGCGCCAGCAGCTTGTCTCCGGGCCGGGGAGAGACCCAGTACTTC.

The table lists this clonotype with a few counts. J is TRBJ2-7 and V is TRBV2; D might be TRBD1 (6 bases). V was trimmed by 7 bases and J by 3 bases, leaving 13 bases between them. Germline V CDR1 and CDR2: SNHLY, FYNNEI. This CDR3 is built from 13 residues. The CDR3: CASTQGTLYEQYF. As DNA, the CDR3 is TGTGCCAGCACGCAGGGGACCCTCTACGAGCAGTACTTC.

This clonotype is classed as medium-sized. CDR3 bases: TGTGCCAGCAGTTTTCCCCCCAAAGAGACCCAGTACTTC. Its translation: CASSFPPKETQYF. The J gene is TRBJ2-5, the V gene TRBV12-3 or TRBV12-4; no definite D call. Trimming took off 3 bases at V and 3 bases at J, with 8 bases between the two ends. This CDR3 has 13 amino acids.

There are many counts of this clonotype. Here the CDR3 reads CASSPGRPGEKLFF. In DNA, the CDR3 is TGCGCCAGCAGCCCTGGAAGGCCAGGTGAAAAACTGTTTTTT. The rearrangement joins TRBV5-1 to TRBJ1-4; D gene unclear. Germline V CDR1 and CDR2: SGHRS, YFSETQ. This CDR3 is built from 14 residues. The V end was cut by 4 bases, the J end by 7 bases, with 14 bases between.

The table lists this clonotype with many counts. The gene calls are TRBV7-2 and TRBJ2-3, with 8 bases matching TRBD1. Trimming took 0 bases from V and 4 from J; bases not matched to a gene: 6. The V gene's germline CDR1 is SGHTA and CDR2 FQGNSA. This CDR3 has 16 amino acids. The CDR3 nucleotides are TGTGCCAGCAGCTTAGCCGTTGGGACAGGCGCAGATACGCAGTATTTT. It encodes CASSLAVGTGADTQYF.

This clonotype showed up many times. The chain recombines TRBV29-1 with TRBJ2-7; D gene uncertain. Germline lookup yields CDR1 SQVTM and CDR2 ANQGSEA. Trimming removed 3 bases from V and 6 bases from J, with 12 bases in between. This CDR3 has 12 residues. The CDR3 DNA reads TGCAGCGTTGAGGCACAGCGAGGCGAGCAGTACTTC. Protein: CSVEAQRGEQYF.

This clonotype was seen many times. The chain uses TRBV9 and TRBJ2-3; D is undetermined. V was shortened by 0 bases and J by 4 bases, with 9 bases between the two germline ends. From germline, CDR1 is SGDLS and CDR2 YYNGEE. This CDR3 region has 14 residues. The CDR3 nucleotides read TGTGCCAGCAGCGTAGCCGCCATCCCAGATACGCAGTATTTT. Its protein is CASSVAAIPDTQYF. Looking up the rest from reference TRBV9 and TRBJ2-3 gives the full variable domain: DSGVTQTPKHLITATGQRVTLRCSPRSGDLSVYWYQQSLDQGLQFLIQYYNGEERAKGNILERFSAQQFPDLHSELNLSSLELGDSALYFCASSVAAIPDTQYFGPGTRLTVL.

In its sample, this clonotype was seen many times. The chain is built from TRBV27 and TRBJ2-1; perhaps TRBD2 as D (5 bases). The germline gives CDR1 MNHEY, CDR2 SMNVEV (reference sequence). V lost 2 bases and J lost 4, with 12 bases in between. The CDR3 is 15 amino acids. In nucleotides, the CDR3 is TGTGCCAGCAGTTTAATCGTTAGCGTGTACAATGAGCAGTTCTTC. This codes for CASSLIVSVYNEQFF.

There are many counts of this clonotype. This rearrangement joins TRBV11-2 to TRBJ2-7; 9 bases are a match to TRBD1. J gave up 4 bases and V 3 bases, and 1 base lay outside the gene matches. Germline V gives CDR1 SGHAT, CDR2 FQNNGV. The CDR3 totals 13 residues. CDR3 nucleotides: TGTGCCAGCAGCTTGGGGACAGGGTACGAGCAGTACTTC. Amino acids: CASSLGTGYEQYF.

This clonotype was observed many times. V gene TRBV7-2 combines with J gene TRBJ2-1; D is possibly TRBD2 (5 bases). Germline lookup yields CDR1 SGHTA and CDR2 FQGNSA. CDR3 size: 15 residues. V lost 4 bases and J 0 bases, leaving 10 bases between the germline ends. The CDR3 protein is CASSSNGNSYNEQFF. The CDR3 region has the DNA TGTGCCAGCAGCTCTAACGGGAACTCCTACAATGAGCAGTTCTTC. The whole variable domain, filled in from reference TRBV7-2 and TRBJ2-1, reads GAGVSQSPSNKVTEKGKDVELRCDPISGHTALYWYRQSLGQGLEFLIYFQGNSAPDKSGLPSDRFSAERTGGSVSTLTIQRTQQEDSAVYLCASSSNGNSYNEQFFGPGTRLTVL.